The next 12 T cell receptor beta chains were all read from a single sample in a study of low-dose radiotherapy and immunotherapy resistance in tumors. Primers used for first-strand cDNA, a TRAV- and TRBV-specific set, covered both alpha and beta chains. A roughly 20-cycle PCR with a constant-region primer and V-primer adapter amplified TCRs. TCRdb analysed the reads with MiXCR anew, one entry per CDR3 protein. This table holds about 9,800 distinct CDR3 sequences, roughly 42% found once. The receptors here all came from a human donor with advanced metastatic prostate, ovarian, gallbladder or colorectal cancer (not recorded which). This table probably holds off-target reads from a library built for another chain.

The chain employs TRBV5-4 and TRBJ2-7; perhaps TRBD1 as D (6 bases). V gave up 4 bases and J gave up 4 bases, with 9 bases separating them. The germline gives CDR1 SGHNT, CDR2 YYREEE (reference sequence). The CDR3 covers 12 residues. The CDR3 nucleotides are TGTGCCAGCAGCCGAGACAGGTACGAGCAGTACTTC. It specifies CASSRDRYEQYF. The full variable domain, with the rest looked up from reference TRBV5-4 and TRBJ2-7, is ETGVTQSPTHLIKTRGQQVTLRCSSQSGHNTVSWYQQALGQGPQFIFQYYREEENGRGNFPPRFSGLQFPNYSSELNVNALELDDSALYLCASSRDRYEQYFGPGTRLTVT.

J is TRBJ2-7 and V is TRBV4-2, with 9 bases that match TRBD1. V was clipped by 4 bases and J by 3 bases; unmatched bases: 7. Germline values: CDR1 LGHNA, CDR2 YNFKEQ. CDR3 length: 15 amino acids. In nucleotides, the CDR3 is TGTGCCAGCAGCCTCCGGGACAGGGAGGGCTACGAGCAGTACTTC. Residues: CASSLRDREGYEQYF.

This clonotype turned up a few times. This CDR3 is CASSLVRSLYGYTF. Here the CDR3 DNA reads TGTGCCAGCAGCTTAGTGCGCAGCCTCTATGGCTACACCTTC. The rearrangement links TRBV13 to TRBJ1-2; no clear D. The germline CDR1 and CDR2 sequences are PRHDT and FYEKMQ (reference sequence). The CDR3 is 14 residues long. Between the trimmed V and J ends, which lost 1 base and 4 bases, there was a span of 10 bases.

This clonotype counts as medium-sized. Relative to the germline gene, one junction end is altered; a read error may explain this. The chain couples TRBV28 to TRBJ1-4, with D maybe TRBD1 (6 bases). Germline V CDR1 and CDR2: MDHEN, SYDVKM. The CDR3 consists of 14 residues. The CDR3 sequence is CGSGGYTTNEKLFF. DNA for the CDR3: TGCGGGTCGGGGGGCTATACAACTAATGAAAAACTGTTTTTT.

This chain connects TRBV5-1 to TRBJ1-1; 8 bases are a match to TRBD1. J was trimmed by 4 bases and V by 4 bases; bases with no gene match: 12. Per germline, CDR1 SGHRS and CDR2 YFSETQ. The CDR3 spans 16 residues. DNA for the CDR3: TGCGCCAGCAGCCTACAGGGGGGTGTTGCTGGCACTGAAGCTTTCTTT. It translates to CASSLQGGVAGTEAFF.

This clonotype was seen only a few times. J is TRBJ1-1 and V is TRBV19, with TRBD1 as a possible D gene (6 bases). CDR1 is LNHDA and CDR2 is SQIVND in the germline V gene (reference sequence). Trimming took off 6 bases at V and 4 bases at J, with 12 bases between the two ends. The CDR3 sequence is 13 residues long. CDR3 amino acids: CASRETGPTEAFF. The DNA of the CDR3 is TGTGCCAGTAGGGAGACAGGACCCACTGAAGCTTTCTTT.

The J gene is TRBJ1-6, the V gene TRBV7-2; tentatively, D is TRBD1 (6 bases). V was trimmed by 5 bases and J by 5 bases, leaving 10 bases between them. The CDR3 totals 14 residues. Per the germline V gene, CDR1 is SGHTA and CDR2 is FQGNSA. The CDR3 region has the DNA TGTGCCAGCAGCCGGGGGACAAATAATTCACCCCTCCACTTT. Its protein is CASSRGTNNSPLHF.

This chain connects TRBV5-1 to TRBJ1-1, with 7 positions matching TRBD1. Germline-derived CDR1 and CDR2 are SGHRS and YFSETQ. The V and J ends lost 3 bases and 4 bases, in that order; junction bases with no gene match: 3. This CDR3 contains 13 residues. CDR3 DNA: TGCGCCAGCAGCTCAACAGGGGCCACTGAAGCTTTCTTT. Amino acid sequence: CASSSTGATEAFF.

The sample holds a few counts of this clonotype. The CDR3 DNA follows: TGTGCCAGCAGTGAAGGGCAGTACGAGCAGTACTTC. The encoded protein is CASSEGQYEQYF. This chain uses TRBV2 with TRBJ2-7; D is uncertain. Germline V gives CDR1 SNHLY, CDR2 FYNNEI. The CDR3 extends over 12 amino acids. Trimming removed 1 base at V and 4 bases at J, with 5 bases between.

As to this clonotype: In this CDR3 the conserved last residue, phenylalanine or tryptophan, is missing, so a read error is likely. The rearrangement uses TRBV10-3 and TRBJ2-5; TRBD2 matches 12 bases. With 2 bases clipped from V and 2 bases from J, the junction kept 3 bases outside the gene matches. This CDR3 contains 16 residues. CDR1 and CDR2 (germline): ENHRY, SYGVKD. CDR3 region: CAISEPGLAGQETQYS. CDR3 nucleotides: TGTGCCATCAGTGAGCCCGGACTAGCGGGGCAAGAGACCCAGTACTCC.

This clonotype was seen a few times. This rearrangement joins TRBV3-1 to TRBJ1-1, with D uncertain. Germline V gene lookup returns CDR1 LGHDT and CDR2 YNNKEL (reference sequence). This CDR3 comprises 13 residues. The ends were cut back, 4 bases at V and 11 bases at J, with 17 bases in the middle. The CDR3 region is CASSLIGVPEAFF. The CDR3 DNA sequence: TGTGCCAGCAGCCTCATCGGCGTCCCGGAGGCTTTCTTT.

This clonotype was observed a handful of times. The CDR3 nucleotides are TGTGCCAGCAGCGCCCTATCCGCGGGGCCCGCCTACAATGAGCAGTTCTTC. Translated: CASSALSAGPAYNEQFF. The V gene is TRBV9, the J gene TRBJ2-1; tentatively, D is TRBD2 (6 bases). CDR3 length equals 17 residues. Trimming cost V 3 bases and J 2 bases, with 18 bases left between them. CDR1 and CDR2 from the germline V gene are SGDLS and YYNGEE.